This TCR beta chain was retrieved from a study of T cell repertoires in cytomegalovirus infection. About the study: Recently identified HLA-C-restricted and well-studied HLA-B-restricted CMV epitopes were used. CMV infection and matching HLA type were both indicated by public TCR beta signatures. Study results and caveats: In two of eight donors, the top clonotype was HLA-C-restricted CMV-specific.

As for this clonotype: The antigen is undetermined.

TCRdb re-called the reads through MiXCR, storing one row per CDR3 protein. The sample consists of about 220,000 distinct CDR3 sequences, approximately 38% of them appearing once. V shed 4 bases and J 3 bases; nucleotides not matched to a gene: 5. Germline V gene data show CDR1 as SGHVS and CDR2 as FNYEAQ. The CDR3 spans 14 residues. This sequence was found in a human donor in good health (CMV status not recorded). Some clones in this sample may be carry-over from other donors' samples. This chain connects TRBV7-6 to TRBJ2-7, with 8 bases identical to TRBD2. The sequences come from CD8+ T cells from cultured PBMCs, collected from culture after CMV antigen stimulation. The CDR3, as DNA: TGTGCCAGCAGCTCGGGACTAGAAAACTACGAGCAGTACTTC. Protein sequence: CASSSGLENYEQYF.